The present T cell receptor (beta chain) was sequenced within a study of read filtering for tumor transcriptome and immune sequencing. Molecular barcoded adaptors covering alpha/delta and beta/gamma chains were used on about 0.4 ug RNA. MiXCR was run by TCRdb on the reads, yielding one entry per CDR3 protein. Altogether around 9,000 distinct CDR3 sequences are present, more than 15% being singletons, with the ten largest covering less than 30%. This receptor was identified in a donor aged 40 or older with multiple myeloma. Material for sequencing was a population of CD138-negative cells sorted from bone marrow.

CDR3 nucleotides: TGTGCCAGCAGCCGGAACAGGGGATACAATGAGCAGTTCTTC. This encodes CASSRNRGYNEQFF. The chain links TRBV14 to TRBJ2-1, with 7 positions matching TRBD1. J was trimmed by 4 bases and V by 4 bases; bases with no gene match: 4. The CDR3 totals 14 residues. Germline-derived CDR1 and CDR2 are SGHDN and FVKESK.